This paragraph reports one TCR beta chain. This sample stems from a study of blood T cell repertoires in COVID-19. On the study more broadly: The origin of the acute and convalescent COVID-19 samples was the United States, Italy and Spain. PBMCs, B-cell-depleted T cells, or T cells were the source of the cDNA or gDNA that made up the material.

Trimming stripped 0 bases from V and 1 base from J, with 9 bases between. CDR3 length equals 15 residues. Germline-derived CDR1 and CDR2 are SEHNR and FQNEAQ (reference sequence). Produced via immunoSEQ multiplex PCR; TCRdb's table is partial and in-frame only. The profile shows tens of thousands of clones, around 79% of them singletons. This receptor was identified in a woman in her seventies with acute or convalescent COVID-19. Sequencing used peripheral blood. This chain links TRBV7-9 with TRBJ1-1; D gene uncertain. The CDR3 loop reads CASSLAGAGNTEAFF. The CDR3 DNA follows: TGTGCCAGCAGCTTAGCCGGCGCAGGGAACACTGAAGCTTTCTTT.